Listed below are T cell receptor beta chains from one sample, sequenced in a study of CD8 T cell repertoires and HIV-1 epitope variants. Measured with immunoSEQ multiplex PCR; TCRdb has only the in-frame clones, and not every one. The data contain roughly 4,900 clones, approximately 71% of them singletons. Their specific antigens are unknown. The sequenced material came from cultured CD8+ T cells derived from PBMCs. These receptor sequences come from a male donor with HIV. Both conserved end residues are part of each CDR3.

>TRBV5-6
CASSLLSGEQYF
>TRBV10-2
CASSELELYTEAFF
>TRBV5-4
CASSSRQSSYEQYF
>TRBV7-8
CASSLEAVEYSNEQFF
>TRBV27
CASSWTGGHTEAFF
>TRBV5-6
CASSLGGSFYEQYF
>TRBV5-6
CASSLMVNTEAFF
>TRBV6-5
CASSLGTDYEQYF
>TRBV11-3
CASSLTNTATGELFF
>TRBV28
CASSLTSLYNEQFF
>TRBV28
CASSPIGQGDTEAFF
>TRBV27
CASRAPGDTEAFF
>TRBV28
CASSRGSNEKLFF
>TRBV5-1
CASSSQGGSGNTIYF
>TRBV7-2
CASSLVPEAPHEQYF
>TRBV19
CASSIGDTNTEAFF
>TRBV7-6
CASSLDAGEQFF
>TRBV6-5
CASSARDNGYEQYF
>TRBV4-3
CASSQEQLETTNEQFF
>TRBV28
CASSRDYWGTEAFF
>TRBV6-5
CASITESNEQFF
>TRBV28
CASSFEVQPQHF
>TRBV28
CASSFSGRGYEQYF
>TRBV4-1
CASSQELGSNYGYTF
>TRBV28
CASSPPGRRTDTQYF
>TRBV27
CASSLASGGAYEQYF
>TRBV5-4
CASSWGPAGPEQYF
>TRBV5-4
CASSLPGRDEKLFF
>TRBV7-2
CASSLGLGELYTGELFF
>TRBV5-6
CASSLLAGVEETQYF
>TRBV10-3
CAISDSGELYNEQFF
>TRBV11-2
CASSSWTEETQYF
>TRBV7-9
CASNPGQGPYEQYF
>TRBV5-6
CASSHTVGQLTYEQYF
>TRBV28
CASSRGSGDGFF
>TRBV5-6
CASSLELGGTDTQYF
>TRBV10-3
CAIRGASAGELGYTF
>TRBV6-5
CASSPRGGGYEQYF
>TRBV6-5
CASSYSRGPYNEQFF
>TRBV7-9
CASSHGTENEQFF
>TRBV7-9
CASSQDVGQGNTEAFF
>TRBV10-1
CASSDYSNQPQHF
>TRBV7-9
CASSLESGGNYGYTF
>TRBV9
CASSRQRNSGYEQYF
>TRBV11-2
CASSEAGAYTEAFF
>TRBV11-2
CASSLMGNSNQPQHF
>TRBV19
CASNSGGGINEQYF
>TRBV7-7
CASSLEFGGYEQYF
>TRBV27
CASSLKGNYGYTF
>TRBV6-5
CASSYGQTTTNEKLFF
>TRBV10-3
CAISDPDAGGIYEQYF
>TRBV28
CASFGLSTYNEQFF
>TRBV12-1
CASSFGGPNPATNEKLFF
>TRBV4-3
CASDKDYPGEINSPLHF
>TRBV28
CASSLGGSYGYTF
>TRBV2
CASSPDMPSSYNSPLHF
>TRBV6-6
CASSGGASTDTQYF
>TRBV7-3
CASSLEGVSRFSSTDTQYF
>TRBV15
CATSRDPYTEPLPYNEQFF
>TRBV28
CASKPRVPDEQFF